This TCR beta chain was found in a study of blood T cell repertoires in COVID-19. Overall study: The samples span acute and convalescent COVID-19 from the United States, Italy and Spain.

The germline V gene encodes CDR1 KGHSH and CDR2 LQKENI. V was pared by 5 bases and J by 5 bases, with 11 bases between. CDR3 length equals 13 residues. Measured with immunoSEQ multiplex PCR; TCRdb has only the in-frame clones, and not every one. The sample has just over 200,000 clones, less than 85% seen once. The TCR was taken from a woman in her 70s with acute or convalescent COVID-19. The source material was peripheral blood. This chain links TRBV18 with TRBJ2-3; the D is unclear. This CDR3 reads CASSSDMVDTQYF. The CDR3 DNA sequence: TGTGCCAGCTCATCAGATATGGTAGATACGCAGTATTTT.